This T cell receptor beta chain is from a study of T cell responses to AZD1222 COVID-19 vaccine. Study-level points and caveats: At study baseline, merely six AZD1222 recipients were seropositive.

The data were produced by immunoSEQ multiplex PCR, yet TCRdb's version contains in-frame clones alone and is incomplete. Of 15,000 to 20,000 clones in the sample, roughly 86% were seen once. A word on this clone: What it recognizes is unknown.

The CDR3 is made up of 15 amino acids. The germline V gene encodes CDR1 SGHNT and CDR2 YYREEE (reference sequence). Trimming stripped 0 bases from V and 0 bases from J, with 9 bases between. The chain combines TRBV5-4 with TRBJ1-1; no reliable D call. This TCR came from an adult who received the AZD1222 COVID-19 vaccine. The source material was peripheral blood, sampled 28 days after the second AZD1222 dose. The CDR3 coding sequence is TGTGCCAGCAGCTTGGGATCGAGACTGAACACTGAAGCTTTCTTT. This gives the protein CASSLGSRLNTEAFF.